These 10 T cell receptor beta chains were all obtained from the same sample, sequenced in a study of graft-versus-host responses after intestinal transplantation. The protocol was immunoSEQ multiplex PCR, while the TCRdb copy is restricted to in-frame clones and leaves out a portion. The data show over 75,000 clones, roughly 83% seen once. The input for sequencing was PBMCs, taken 255 days after intestinal transplant. The receptors come from a human patient who received an intestinal transplant, so some T cells may come from the graft donor.

This rearrangement joins TRBV5-1 to TRBJ1-1; D is undetermined. CDR3 size: 16 residues. Trimming left V 4 bases short and J 1 base short, with 17 bases between. The germline V gene has CDR1 SGHRS and CDR2 YFSETQ. The chain's CDR3 is CASSPFAASSNTEAFF. CDR3 nucleotides: TGCGCCAGCAGCCCTTTTGCTGCGTCATCGAACACTGAAGCTTTCTTT.

The V call is TRBV28, the J call TRBJ2-3; 9 bases agree with TRBD2. Per the germline V gene, CDR1 is MDHEN and CDR2 is SYDVKM. The CDR3 extends over 16 amino acids. The V and J ends lost 9 bases and 4 bases, in that order; junction bases with no gene match: 14. The CDR3 DNA reads TGTGCCAGTGGGATCGATGCGGGGGGGCCCTCAGATACGCAGTATTTT. This sequence encodes CASGIDAGGPSDTQYF.

The rearrangement uses TRBV25-1 and TRBJ1-5; no definite D call. The CDR3 extends over 13 amino acids. The ends were cut back, 4 bases at V and 7 bases at J, with 11 bases in the middle. Per the germline V gene, CDR1 is MGHDK and CDR2 is SYGVNS. CDR3 sequence: CASSVGERQPQHF. CDR3 DNA sequence: TGTGCCAGCAGTGTTGGGGAAAGGCAGCCCCAGCATTTT. Based on the CDR3 plus reference TRBV25-1 and TRBJ1-5, the full variable domain is EADIYQTPRYLVIGTGKKITLECSQTMGHDKMYWYQQDPGMELHLIHYSYGVNSTEKGDLSSESTVSRIRTEHFPLTLESARPSHTSQYLCASSVGERQPQHFGDGTRLSIL.

The chain couples TRBV28 to TRBJ2-1; 8 positions match TRBD1. With V trimmed by 1 base and J by 2 bases, 7 bases remained unmatched. Germline loops: CDR1 MDHEN, CDR2 SYDVKM. The CDR3 spans 17 residues. The CDR3 DNA sequence: TGTGCCAGCAGTTTATCAGGGACAGGAAACACCTACAATGAGCAGTTCTTC. The encoded protein is CASSLSGTGNTYNEQFF.

The rearrangement links TRBV27 to TRBJ1-2, with D perhaps TRBD1 (5 bases). Looked up from germline, CDR1 is MNHEY and CDR2 is SMNVEV (reference sequence). CDR3 length: 11 amino acids. V lost 5 bases and J lost 8, with 9 bases in between. The chain's CDR3 is CASSGGLGYTF. In DNA form, the CDR3 reads TGTGCCAGCAGTGGGGGTCTGGGCTACACCTTC.

V and J are TRBV6-1 and TRBJ2-5, with TRBD1 matching 9 bases. The CDR3 totals 16 residues. CDR1 and CDR2 (germline): MNHNS, SASEGT. V lost 0 bases and J lost 5; bases outside the gene matches: 7. The CDR3 nucleotides are TGTGCCAGCAGTGAAGCAACGGGACAGGGTGATGAGACCCAGTACTTC. This sequence encodes CASSEATGQGDETQYF.

The rearrangement uses TRBV28 and TRBJ1-2; 7 nucleotides agree with TRBD1. The CDR3 sequence is 13 residues long. Germline-derived CDR1 and CDR2 are MDHEN and SYDVKM. V lost 10 bases and J lost 4; bases outside the gene matches: 9. CDR3 sequence (DNA): TGTGCCACCAGCTTAGGGGGCGGCTATGGCTACACCTTC. This translates into CATSLGGGYGYTF.

The chain uses TRBV5-3 and TRBJ1-2, with D unresolved. TRBV5-3 is labeled an ORF, and its function is uncertain. Trimming pared 4 bases from V and 8 bases from J, leaving 9 bases between. This CDR3 region has 11 residues. CDR3 nucleotides: TGTGCCAGAAGCCCCATCCCGGGCTACACCTTC. This encodes CARSPIPGYTF.

The J gene is TRBJ1-4, the V gene TRBV15, with D perhaps matching TRBD1 (5 bases). Trimming stripped 6 bases from V and 1 base from J, with 15 bases between. Germline loops: CDR1 LNHNV, CDR2 YYDKDF (reference sequence). This CDR3 has 16 amino acids. CDR3 nucleotide sequence: TGTGCCACCAGTGAAGGGTTGAGGGGAACTAATGAAAAACTGTTTTTT. Its protein is CATSEGLRGTNEKLFF.

In its sample, this clone was seen once. This rearrangement joins TRBV19 to TRBJ2-7; 9 nucleotides align to TRBD1. This CDR3 region has 14 residues. V was pared by 4 bases and J by 3 bases, with 4 bases of the junction left unmatched. Per germline, CDR1 LNHDA and CDR2 SQIVND (reference sequence). This chain's CDR3 is CASSTRTGDYEQYF. CDR3 sequence (DNA): TGTGCCAGTAGTACCAGGACAGGGGACTACGAGCAGTACTTC.